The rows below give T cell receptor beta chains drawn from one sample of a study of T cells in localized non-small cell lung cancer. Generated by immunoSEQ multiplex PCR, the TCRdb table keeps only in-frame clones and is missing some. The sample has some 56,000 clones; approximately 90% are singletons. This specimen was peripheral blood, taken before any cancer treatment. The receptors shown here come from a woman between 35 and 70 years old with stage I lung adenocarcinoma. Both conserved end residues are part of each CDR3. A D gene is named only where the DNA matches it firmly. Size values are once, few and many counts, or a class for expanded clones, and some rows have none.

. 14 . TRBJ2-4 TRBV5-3 CASSNDNAANIQYF TGTGCCAGCAGCAACGACAATGCGGCGAACATTCAGTACTTC
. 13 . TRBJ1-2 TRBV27 CASRPRAVDGYTF TGTGCCAGCAGGCCCCGGGCGGTCGATGGCTACACCTTC
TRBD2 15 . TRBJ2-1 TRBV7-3 CASSPQAGRNNEQFF TGTGCCAGCAGCCCCCAAGCGGGGAGGAACAATGAGCAGTTCTTC
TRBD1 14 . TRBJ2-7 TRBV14 CASSQVGQGAEQYF TGTGCCAGCAGCCAAGTAGGACAGGGGGCCGAGCAGTACTTC
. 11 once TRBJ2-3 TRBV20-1 CSAEITDTQYF TGCAGTGCGGAAATCACAGATACGCAGTATTTT
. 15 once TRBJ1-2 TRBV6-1 CASSEILYRVNGYTF TGTGCCAGCAGTGAAATTCTCTACAGGGTGAATGGCTACACCTTC
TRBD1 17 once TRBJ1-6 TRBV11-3 CASSLSPYRGPNSPLHF TGTGCCAGCAGCTTAAGTCCGTACAGGGGGCCTAATTCACCCCTCCACTTT
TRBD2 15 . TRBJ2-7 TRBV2 CASSELAGASYEQYF TGTGCCAGCAGTGAACTAGCGGGGGCGTCCTACGAGCAGTACTTC
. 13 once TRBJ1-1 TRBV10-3 CAISVDRNTEAFF TGTGCCATCAGTGTTGACAGGAACACTGAAGCTTTCTTT
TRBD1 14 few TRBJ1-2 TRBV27 CASKGQGALYGYTF TGTGCCAGCAAGGGGCAGGGGGCGCTTTATGGCTACACCTTC
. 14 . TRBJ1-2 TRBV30 CAWTVAGPSYGYTF TGTGCCTGGACGGTGGCAGGACCCTCCTATGGCTACACCTTC
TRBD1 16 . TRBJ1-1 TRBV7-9 CASSLVGQGLNTEAFF TGTGCCAGCAGCTTAGTCGGACAGGGGTTGAACACTGAAGCTTTCTTT
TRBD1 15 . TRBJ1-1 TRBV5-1 CASSRGQRLNTEAFF TGCGCCAGCAGCAGGGGACAGAGATTGAACACTGAAGCTTTCTTT
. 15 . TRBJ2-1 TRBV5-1 CASSLTGSSYNEQFF TGCGCCAGCAGCTTGACAGGGAGCTCCTACAATGAGCAGTTCTTC
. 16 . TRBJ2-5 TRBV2 CASSEPGGRGTSDQYF TGTGCCAGCAGTGAACCCGGGGGGCGGGGGACGAGTGACCAGTACTTC
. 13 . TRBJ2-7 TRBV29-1 CSVEPSAGLEQYF TGCAGCGTTGAACCCAGTGCAGGCCTAGAGCAGTACTTC
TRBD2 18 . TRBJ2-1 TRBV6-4 CASSEIGQRGAGDNEQFF TGTGCCAGCAGTGAAATCGGGCAGCGGGGGGCGGGGGACAATGAGCAGTTCTTC
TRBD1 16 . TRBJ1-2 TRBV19 CASTGTGVTRGYGYTF TGTGCCAGTACCGGGACAGGGGTTACTCGAGGCTATGGCTACACCTTC
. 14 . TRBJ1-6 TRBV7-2 CASCLRQGRSPLHF TGTGCCAGTTGTTTACGGCAGGGGAGGTCACCCCTCCACTTT
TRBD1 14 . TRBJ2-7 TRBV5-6 CASTEQGADYEQYF TGTGCCAGCACGGAACAGGGGGCGGACTACGAGCAGTACTTC
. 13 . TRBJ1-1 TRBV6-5 CASSSFEGLEAFF TGTGCCAGCAGTTCATTCGAAGGACTTGAAGCTTTCTTT
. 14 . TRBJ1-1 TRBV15 CATSRDEGSNEAFF TGTGCCACCAGCAGAGATGAGGGCAGTAATGAAGCTTTCTTT
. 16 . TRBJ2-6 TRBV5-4 CASSQVWGSGANVLTF TGTGCCAGCAGCCAGGTCTGGGGCTCTGGGGCCAACGTCCTGACTTTC
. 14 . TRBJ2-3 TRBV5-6 CAGSSGFPGDTQYF TGTGCCGGCAGCTCTGGATTCCCTGGCGATACGCAGTATTTT
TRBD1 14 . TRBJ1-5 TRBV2 CASSLGQGLQPQHF TGTGCCAGCAGCTTGGGACAGGGGCTGCAGCCCCAGCATTTT
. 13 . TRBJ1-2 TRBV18 CASSPPSGYGYTF TGTGCCAGCTCACCACCTTCAGGGTACGGCTACACCTTC
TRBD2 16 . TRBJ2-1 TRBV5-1 CASSPRTSGGTDEQFF TGCGCCAGCAGCCCCAGGACTAGCGGGGGGACCGATGAGCAGTTCTTC
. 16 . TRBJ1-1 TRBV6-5 CASSYSTQGRNTEAFF TGTGCCAGCAGTTACTCGACGCAGGGCAGAAACACTGAAGCTTTCTTT
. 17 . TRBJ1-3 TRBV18 CASSPLDPRSAGNTIYF TGTGCCAGCTCACCCCTGGATCCACGAAGCGCTGGAAACACCATATATTTT
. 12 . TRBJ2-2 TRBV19 CASSKTFGELFF TGTGCCAGTAGTAAGACTTTCGGGGAGCTGTTTTTT
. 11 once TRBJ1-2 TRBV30 CAWSVRHGYTF TGTGCCTGGAGTGTACGTCATGGCTACACCTTC
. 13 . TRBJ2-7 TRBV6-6 CASSYGGTSEQYF TGTGCCAGCAGTTACGGAGGAACGTCCGAGCAGTACTTC
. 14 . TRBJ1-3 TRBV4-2 CASSQVGAGNTIYF TGTGCCAGCAGCCAAGTAGGGGCTGGAAACACCATATATTTT
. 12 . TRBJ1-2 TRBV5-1 CASSLKSEGYTF TGCGCCAGCAGCTTGAAATCGGAGGGCTACACCTTC
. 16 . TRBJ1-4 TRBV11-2 CASSLGLGGHSEKLFF TGTGCCAGCAGCTTAGGGCTCGGAGGGCATAGTGAAAAACTGTTTTTT
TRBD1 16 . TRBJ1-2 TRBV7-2 CASSFDRGHRPYGYTF TGTGCCAGCAGCTTTGACAGGGGGCATCGTCCCTATGGCTACACCTTC
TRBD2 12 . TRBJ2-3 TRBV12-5 CASGPGLAMQYF TGTGCTAGTGGTCCGGGACTAGCTATGCAGTATTTT
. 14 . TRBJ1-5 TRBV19 CVQNHRDSNQPQHF TGTGTCCAAAATCACAGGGATAGCAATCAGCCCCAGCATTTT
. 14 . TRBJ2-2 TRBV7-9 CASRTETSTGELFF TGTGCCAGCCGAACGGAAACTAGCACCGGGGAGCTGTTTTTT
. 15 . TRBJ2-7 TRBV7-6 CASSPPGPGTYEQYF TGTGCCAGCAGCCCACCGGGACCGGGGACCTACGAGCAGTACTTC